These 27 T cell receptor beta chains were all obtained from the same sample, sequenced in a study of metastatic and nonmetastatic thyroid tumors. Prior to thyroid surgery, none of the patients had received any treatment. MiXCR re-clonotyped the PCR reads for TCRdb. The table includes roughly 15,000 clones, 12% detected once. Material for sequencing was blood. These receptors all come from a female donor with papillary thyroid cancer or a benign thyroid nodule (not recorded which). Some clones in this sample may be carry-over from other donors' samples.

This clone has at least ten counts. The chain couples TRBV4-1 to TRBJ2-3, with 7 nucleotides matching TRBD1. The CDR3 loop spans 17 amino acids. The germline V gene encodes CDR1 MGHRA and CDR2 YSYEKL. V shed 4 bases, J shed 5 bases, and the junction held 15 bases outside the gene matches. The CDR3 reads CASSPRRATGAQDTQYF. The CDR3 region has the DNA TGCGCCAGCAGCCCCCGACGGGCAACAGGGGCGCAAGATACGCAGTATTTT.

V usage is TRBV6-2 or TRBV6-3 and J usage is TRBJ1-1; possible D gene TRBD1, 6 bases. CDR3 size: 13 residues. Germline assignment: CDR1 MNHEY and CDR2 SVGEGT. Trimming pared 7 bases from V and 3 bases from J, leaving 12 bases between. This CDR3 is CASIQQGYTEAFF. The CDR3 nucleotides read TGTGCCAGCATCCAACAGGGTTACACTGAAGCTTTCTTT.

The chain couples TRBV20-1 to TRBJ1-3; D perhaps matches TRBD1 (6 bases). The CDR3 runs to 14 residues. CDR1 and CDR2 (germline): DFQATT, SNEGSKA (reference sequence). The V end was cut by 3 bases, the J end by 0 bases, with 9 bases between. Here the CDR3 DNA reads TGCAGTGCTAGCAGACAGGTCTCTGGAAACACCATATATTTT. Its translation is CSASRQVSGNTIYF.

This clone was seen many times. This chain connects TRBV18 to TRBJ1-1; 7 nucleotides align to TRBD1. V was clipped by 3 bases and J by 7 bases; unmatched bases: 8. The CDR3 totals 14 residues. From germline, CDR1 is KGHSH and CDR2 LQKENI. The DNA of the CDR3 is TGTGCCAGCTCACCCCACCGGGACAGCCTTGAAGCTTTCTTT. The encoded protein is CASSPHRDSLEAFF.

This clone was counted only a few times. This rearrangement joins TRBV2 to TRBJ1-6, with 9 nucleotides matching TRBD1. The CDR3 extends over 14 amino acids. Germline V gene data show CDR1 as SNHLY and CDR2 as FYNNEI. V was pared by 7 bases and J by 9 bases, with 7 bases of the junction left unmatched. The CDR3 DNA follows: TGTGCCAGCACGACGGGGACAGGGAGTTCACCCCTCCACTTT. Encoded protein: CASTTGTGSSPLHF.

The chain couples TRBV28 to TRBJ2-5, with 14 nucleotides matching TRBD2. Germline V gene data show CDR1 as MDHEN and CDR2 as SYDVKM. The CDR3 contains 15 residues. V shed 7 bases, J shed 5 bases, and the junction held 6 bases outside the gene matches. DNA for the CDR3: TGTGCCAGCACTAAGGGACTAGCGGGAGCTGAGACCCAGTACTTC. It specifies CASTKGLAGAETQYF. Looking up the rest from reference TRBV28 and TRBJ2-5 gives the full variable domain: DVKVTQSSRYLVKRTGEKVFLECVQDMDHENMFWYRQDPGLGLRLIYFSYDVKMKEKGDIPEGYSVSREKKERFSLILESASTNQTSMYLCASTKGLAGAETQYFGPGTRLLVL.

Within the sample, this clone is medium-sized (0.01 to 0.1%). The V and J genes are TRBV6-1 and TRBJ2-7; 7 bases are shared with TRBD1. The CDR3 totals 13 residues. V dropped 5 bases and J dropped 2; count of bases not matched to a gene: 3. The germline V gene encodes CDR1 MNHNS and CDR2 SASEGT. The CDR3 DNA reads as TGTGCCAGCAGTCACAGGGGAGCCTACGAGCAGTACTTC. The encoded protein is CASSHRGAYEQYF.

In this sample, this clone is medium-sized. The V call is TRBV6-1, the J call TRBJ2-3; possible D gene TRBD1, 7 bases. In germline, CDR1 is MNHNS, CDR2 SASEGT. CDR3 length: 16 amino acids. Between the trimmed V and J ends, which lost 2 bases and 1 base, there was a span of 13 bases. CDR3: CASSEIGGGGTDTQYF. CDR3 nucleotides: TGTGCCAGCAGTGAAATTGGAGGGGGCGGCACAGATACGCAGTATTTT.

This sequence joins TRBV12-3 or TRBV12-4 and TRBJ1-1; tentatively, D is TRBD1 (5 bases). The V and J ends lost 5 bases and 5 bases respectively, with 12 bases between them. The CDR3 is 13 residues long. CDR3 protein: CASSGGVGTEAFF. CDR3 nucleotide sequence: TGTGCCAGCAGTGGGGGGGTTGGGACTGAAGCTTTCTTT.

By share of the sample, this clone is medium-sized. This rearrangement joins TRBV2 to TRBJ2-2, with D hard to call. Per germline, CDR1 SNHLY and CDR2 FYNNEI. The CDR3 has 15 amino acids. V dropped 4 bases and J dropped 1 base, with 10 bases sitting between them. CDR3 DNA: TGTGCCAGCAGTGGTACAACCCTGAACACCGGGGAGCTGTTTTTT. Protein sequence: CASSGTTLNTGELFF.

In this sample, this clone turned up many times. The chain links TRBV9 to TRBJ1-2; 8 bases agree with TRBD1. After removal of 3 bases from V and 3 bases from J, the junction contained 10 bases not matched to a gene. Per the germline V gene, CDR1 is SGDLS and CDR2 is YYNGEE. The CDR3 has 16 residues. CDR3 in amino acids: CASSAAPGGAYYGYTF. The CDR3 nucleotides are TGTGCCAGCAGCGCTGCCCCAGGGGGCGCGTACTATGGCTACACCTTC.

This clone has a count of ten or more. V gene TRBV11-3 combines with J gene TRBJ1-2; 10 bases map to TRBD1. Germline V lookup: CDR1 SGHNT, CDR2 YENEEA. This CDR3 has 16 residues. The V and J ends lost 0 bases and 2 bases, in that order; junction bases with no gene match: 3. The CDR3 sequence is CASSLEQGQGNYGYTF. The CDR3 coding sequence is TGTGCCAGCAGCTTAGAACAGGGACAGGGGAACTATGGCTACACCTTC.

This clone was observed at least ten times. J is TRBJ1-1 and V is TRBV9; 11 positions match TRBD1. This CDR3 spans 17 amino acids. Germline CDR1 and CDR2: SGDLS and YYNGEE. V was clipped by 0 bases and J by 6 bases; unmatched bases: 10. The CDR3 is CASSVGTGGPVGPEAFF. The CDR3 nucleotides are TGTGCCAGCAGCGTAGGGACAGGGGGCCCGGTCGGACCTGAAGCTTTCTTT.

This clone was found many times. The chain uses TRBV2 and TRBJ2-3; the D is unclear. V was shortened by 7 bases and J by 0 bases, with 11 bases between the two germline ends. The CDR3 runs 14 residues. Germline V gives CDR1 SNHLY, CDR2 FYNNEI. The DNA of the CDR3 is TGTGCCAGCACGGCCCAAACCAGCACAGATACGCAGTATTTT. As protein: CASTAQTSTDTQYF.

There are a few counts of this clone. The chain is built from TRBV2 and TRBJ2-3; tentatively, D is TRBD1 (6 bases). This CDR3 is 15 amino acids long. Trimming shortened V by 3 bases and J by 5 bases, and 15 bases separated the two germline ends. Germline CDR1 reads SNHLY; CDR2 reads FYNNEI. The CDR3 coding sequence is TGTGCCAGCAGTGAGGACAGCTACTTCAAAGATACGCAGTATTTT. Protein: CASSEDSYFKDTQYF.

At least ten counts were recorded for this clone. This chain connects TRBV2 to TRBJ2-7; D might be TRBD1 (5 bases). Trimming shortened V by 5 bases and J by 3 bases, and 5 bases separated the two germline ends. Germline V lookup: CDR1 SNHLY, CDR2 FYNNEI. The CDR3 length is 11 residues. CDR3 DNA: TGTGCCAGCAGTCAGGGCTACGAGCAGTACTTC. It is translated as CASSQGYEQYF.

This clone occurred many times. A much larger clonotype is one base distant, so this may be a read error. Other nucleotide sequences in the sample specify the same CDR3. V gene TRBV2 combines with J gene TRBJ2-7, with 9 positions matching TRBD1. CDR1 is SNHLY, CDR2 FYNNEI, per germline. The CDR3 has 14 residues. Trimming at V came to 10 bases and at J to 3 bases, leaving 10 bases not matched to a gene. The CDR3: CAIRMTGGGYEQYF. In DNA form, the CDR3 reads TGTGCCATCCGAATGACAGGGGGGGGCTACGAGCAGTACTTC. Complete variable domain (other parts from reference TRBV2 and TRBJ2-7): EPEVTQTPSHQVTQMGQEVILRCVPISNHLYFYWYRQILGQKVEFLVSFYNNEISEKSEIFDDQFSVERPDGSNFTLKIRSTKLEDSAMYFCAIRMTGGGYEQYFGPGTRLTVT.

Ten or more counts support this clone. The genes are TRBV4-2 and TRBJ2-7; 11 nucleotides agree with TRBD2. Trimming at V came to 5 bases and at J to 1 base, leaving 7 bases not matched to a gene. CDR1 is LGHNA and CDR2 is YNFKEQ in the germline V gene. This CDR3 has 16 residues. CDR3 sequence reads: CASSYETSGESYEQYF. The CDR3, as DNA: TGTGCCAGCAGCTACGAGACTAGCGGGGAATCCTACGAGCAGTACTTC.

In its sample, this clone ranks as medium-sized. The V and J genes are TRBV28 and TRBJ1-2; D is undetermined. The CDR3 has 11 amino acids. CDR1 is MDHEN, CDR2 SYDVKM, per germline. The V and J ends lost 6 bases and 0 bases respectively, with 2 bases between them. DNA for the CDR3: TGTGCCAGCAGGTCTAACTATGGCTACACCTTC. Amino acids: CASRSNYGYTF.

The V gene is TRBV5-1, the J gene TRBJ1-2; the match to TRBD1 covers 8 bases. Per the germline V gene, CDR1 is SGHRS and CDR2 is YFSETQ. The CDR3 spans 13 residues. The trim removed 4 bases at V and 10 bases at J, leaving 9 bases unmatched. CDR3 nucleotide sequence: TGCGCCAGCAGCCAGGGACAGGCAACTGCCTACACCTTC. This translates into CASSQGQATAYTF. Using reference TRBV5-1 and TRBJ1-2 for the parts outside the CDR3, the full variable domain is KAGVTQTPRYLIKTRGQQVTLSCSPISGHRSVSWYQQTPGQGLQFLFEYFSETQRNKGNFPGRFSGRQFSNSRSEMNVSTLELGDSALYLCASSQGQATAYTFGSGTRLTVV.

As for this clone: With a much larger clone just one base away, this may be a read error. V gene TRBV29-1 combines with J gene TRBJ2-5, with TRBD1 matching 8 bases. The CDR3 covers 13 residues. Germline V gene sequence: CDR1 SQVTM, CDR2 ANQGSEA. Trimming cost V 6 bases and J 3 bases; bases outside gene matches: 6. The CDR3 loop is CSVVTGAEETQYF. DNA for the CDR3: TGCAGCGTGGTGACAGGGGCCGAAGAGACCCAGTACTTC. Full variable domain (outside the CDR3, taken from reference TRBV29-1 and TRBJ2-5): SAVISQKPSRDICQRGTSLTIQCQVDSQVTMMFWYRQQPGQSLTLIATANQGSEATYESGFVIDKFPISRPNLTFSTLTVSNMSPEDSSIYLCSVVTGAEETQYFGPGTRLLVL.

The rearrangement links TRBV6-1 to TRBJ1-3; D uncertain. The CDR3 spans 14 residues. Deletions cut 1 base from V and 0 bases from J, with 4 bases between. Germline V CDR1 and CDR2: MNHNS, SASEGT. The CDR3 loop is CASSEGSSGNTIYF. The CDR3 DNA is TGTGCCAGCAGTGAAGGGAGCTCTGGAAACACCATATATTTT.

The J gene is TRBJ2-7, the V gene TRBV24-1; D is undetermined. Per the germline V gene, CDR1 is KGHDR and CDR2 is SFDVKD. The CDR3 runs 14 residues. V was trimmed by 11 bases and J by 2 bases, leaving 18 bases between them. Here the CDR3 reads CASSVGATPYEQYF. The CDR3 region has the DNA TGTGCCAGCAGCGTAGGTGCTACCCCCTACGAGCAGTACTTC.

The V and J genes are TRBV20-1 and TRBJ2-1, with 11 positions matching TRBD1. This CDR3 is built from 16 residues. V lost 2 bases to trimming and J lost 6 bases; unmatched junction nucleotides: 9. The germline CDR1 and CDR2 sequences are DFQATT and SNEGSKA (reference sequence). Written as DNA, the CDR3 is TGCAGTGCTAGACGACCCGGGACAGGGGGTGGCAATGAGCAGTTCTTC. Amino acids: CSARRPGTGGGNEQFF.

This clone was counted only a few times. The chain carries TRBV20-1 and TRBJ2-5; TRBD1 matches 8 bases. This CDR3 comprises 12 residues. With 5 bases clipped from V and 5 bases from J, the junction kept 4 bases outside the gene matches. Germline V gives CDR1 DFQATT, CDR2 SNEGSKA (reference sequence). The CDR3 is CSARQGLETQYF. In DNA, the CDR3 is TGCAGTGCTCGACAGGGGCTGGAGACCCAGTACTTC.

CDR3 sequence: CASRRGGIETQYF. Written as DNA, the CDR3 is TGTGCCAGCAGAAGGGGGGGGATAGAGACCCAGTACTTC. This sequence joins TRBV6-1 and TRBJ2-5; maybe TRBD2 (7 bases). Germline V lookup: CDR1 MNHNS, CDR2 SASEGT. The CDR3 spans 13 residues. Trimming removed 6 bases at V and 4 bases at J, with 12 bases between.

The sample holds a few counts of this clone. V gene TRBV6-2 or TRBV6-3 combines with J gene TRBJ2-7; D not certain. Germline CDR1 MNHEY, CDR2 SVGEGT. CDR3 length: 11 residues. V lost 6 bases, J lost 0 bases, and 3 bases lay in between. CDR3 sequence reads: CASSHSYEQYF. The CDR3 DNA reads TGTGCCAGCAGCCACTCCTACGAGCAGTACTTC.